This T cell receptor beta chain derives from a study of cytomegalovirus exposure and HLA in healthy donors. Details on this clone: Its antigen is currently unknown.

Germline CDR1 reads SGHNT; CDR2 reads YYREEE (reference sequence). Trimming removed 7 bases from V and 12 bases from J; junction bases left unmatched: 12. The CDR3 extends over 13 amino acids. Regarding the study as a whole: Investigators reported fewer than 200 TCR beta chains as tied to cytomegalovirus.

The donors were members of the validation cohort comprising approximately 110 subjects, separate from the approximately 710-subject first cohort. This table comes from immunoSEQ multiplex PCR, and its TCRdb copy is limited to in-frame clones, with some not included. The sample comprises fewer than 70,000 clones, 96% of which are singletons, and around 0.83% rests with the top ten. The chain carries TRBV5-4 and TRBJ2-7; 11 bases line up with TRBD2. The TCR was taken from a man younger than 35 in good health and CMV-seronegative. Source material: PBMCs. The CDR3 here is CASGEPGLAVSYF. The CDR3 nucleotides are TGTGCCAGCGGAGAACCGGGACTAGCGGTCTCGTACTTC.